The next 3 T cell receptor beta chains were all read from a single sample in a study of shared clonotypes between healthy human individuals. Using immunoSEQ multiplex PCR, the repertoire was profiled, and TCRdb retains in-frame clones only, with some absent. The table lists about 2.3 million clones, 85% to 95% of them singletons. The sequencing sample was made of naive CD4+ T cells from PBMCs. Documented subset: CD45RA+ positively selected. Receptors originate from a man aged 18 to 30 in good health. Some clones in this sample may be carry-over from other donors' samples.

This chain links TRBV30 with TRBJ1-4; 8 bases agree with TRBD1. The CDR3 covers 13 residues. With V trimmed by 5 bases and J by 3 bases, 2 bases remained unmatched. Germline CDR1 GTSNPN, CDR2 SVGIG (reference sequence). CDR3 coding DNA: TGTGCCTGGGGGGGACAGGCTAATGAAAAACTGTTTTTT. Encoded protein: CAWGGQANEKLFF.

This chain connects TRBV2 to TRBJ2-1; D may correspond to TRBD1 or TRBD2 (5 bases each). The CDR3 has 16 residues. Trimming removed 6 bases at V and 7 bases at J, with 22 bases between. Germline CDR1 reads SNHLY; CDR2 reads FYNNEI. This CDR3 reads CASSAEMLRDRNEQFF. The CDR3 region has the DNA TGTGCCAGCAGCGCCGAAATGCTTAGGGACCGGAATGAGCAGTTCTTC.

This sequence joins TRBV11-3 and TRBJ2-1, with 7 bases lining up with TRBD1. From germline, CDR1 is SGHNT and CDR2 YENEEA. J gave up 3 bases and V 4 bases, and 9 bases lay outside the gene matches. CDR3 length: 16 amino acids. In nucleotides, the CDR3 is TGTGCCAGCAGCTCCCGGTACAGGGGCCACTACAATGAGCAGTTCTTC. It codes for CASSSRYRGHYNEQFF.